The T cell receptor (beta chain) under discussion was sequenced for a study of T cells in Graves' hyperthyroidism and ophthalmopathy. The overall study: Peripheral blood was drawn at first diagnosis, prior to all treatment.

Many counts were recorded for this clonotype. Regions amplified from RNA transcripts were the TCR beta CDR3 regions. HTBI primers drove first-round RT-PCR of the TCR CDR3. One entry per CDR3 protein results from TCRdb running MiXCR on the multiplex PCR reads. The repertoire holds approximately 610,000 distinct CDR3 sequences, with approximately 14% as singletons. This receptor was identified in a woman aged 40-49 years with Graves' ophthalmopathy. The sequenced material came from blood.

CDR3 protein: CASSSQGPPTYGYTF. CDR3 DNA sequence: TGTGCCAGCAGCTCACAGGGGCCTCCAACCTATGGCTACACCTTC. The rearrangement uses TRBV7-8 and TRBJ1-2; 7 nucleotides line up with TRBD1. Per the germline V gene, CDR1 is SGHVS and CDR2 is FQNEAQ. This CDR3 is built from 15 residues. With V trimmed by 4 bases and J by 4 bases, 9 bases remained unmatched.